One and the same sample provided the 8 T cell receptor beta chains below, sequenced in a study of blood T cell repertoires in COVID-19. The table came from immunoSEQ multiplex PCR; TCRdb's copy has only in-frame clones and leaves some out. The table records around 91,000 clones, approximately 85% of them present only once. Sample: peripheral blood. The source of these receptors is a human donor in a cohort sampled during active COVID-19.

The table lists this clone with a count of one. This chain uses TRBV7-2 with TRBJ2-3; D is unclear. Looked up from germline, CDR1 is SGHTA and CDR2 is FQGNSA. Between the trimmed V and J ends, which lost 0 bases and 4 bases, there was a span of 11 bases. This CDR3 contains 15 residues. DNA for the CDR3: TGTGCCAGCAGCTTAGCCCCGCAGAATCCAGATACGCAGTATTTT. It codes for CASSLAPQNPDTQYF. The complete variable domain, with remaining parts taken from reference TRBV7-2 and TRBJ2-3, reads GAGVSQSPSNKVTEKGKDVELRCDPISGHTALYWYRQSLGQGLEFLIYFQGNSAPDKSGLPSDRFSAERTGGSVSTLTIQRTQQEDSAVYLCASSLAPQNPDTQYFGPGTRLTVL.

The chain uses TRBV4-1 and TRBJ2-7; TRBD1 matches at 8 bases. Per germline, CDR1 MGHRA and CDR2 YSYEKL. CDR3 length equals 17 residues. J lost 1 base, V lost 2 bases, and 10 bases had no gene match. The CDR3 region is CASSQRTGYALSYEQYF. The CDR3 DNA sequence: TGCGCCAGCAGCCAACGGACAGGGTACGCTTTATCCTACGAGCAGTACTTC.

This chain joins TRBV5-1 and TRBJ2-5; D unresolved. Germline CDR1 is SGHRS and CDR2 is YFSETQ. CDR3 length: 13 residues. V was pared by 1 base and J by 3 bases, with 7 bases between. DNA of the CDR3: TGCGCCAGCAGCTTGTCCCCAGAAGAGACCCAGTACTTC. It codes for CASSLSPEETQYF.

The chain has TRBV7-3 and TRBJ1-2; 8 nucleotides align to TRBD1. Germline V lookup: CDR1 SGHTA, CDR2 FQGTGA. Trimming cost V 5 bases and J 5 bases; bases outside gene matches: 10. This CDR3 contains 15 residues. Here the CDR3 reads CASSPSAGGAYGYTF. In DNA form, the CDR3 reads TGTGCCAGCAGCCCCTCGGCAGGGGGCGCATATGGCTACACCTTC.

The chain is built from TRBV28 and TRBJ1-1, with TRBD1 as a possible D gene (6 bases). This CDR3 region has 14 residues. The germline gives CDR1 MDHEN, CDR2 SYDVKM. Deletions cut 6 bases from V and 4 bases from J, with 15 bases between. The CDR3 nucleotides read TGTGCCAGCAGCCTCCCGGGAGGGGGCACTGAAGCTTTCTTT. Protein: CASSLPGGGTEAFF.

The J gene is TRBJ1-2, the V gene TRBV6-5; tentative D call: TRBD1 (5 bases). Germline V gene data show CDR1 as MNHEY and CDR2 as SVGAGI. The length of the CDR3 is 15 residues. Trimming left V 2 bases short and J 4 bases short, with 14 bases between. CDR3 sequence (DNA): TGTGCCAGCAGTTACCGGGTGGACAATCCCTATGGCTACACCTTC. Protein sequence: CASSYRVDNPYGYTF.

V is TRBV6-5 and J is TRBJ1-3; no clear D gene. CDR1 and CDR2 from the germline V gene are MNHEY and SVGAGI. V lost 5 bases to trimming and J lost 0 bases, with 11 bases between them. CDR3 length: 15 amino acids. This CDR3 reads CASSRLQFSGNTIYF. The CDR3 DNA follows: TGTGCCAGCAGTAGGCTACAGTTCTCTGGAAACACCATATATTTT.

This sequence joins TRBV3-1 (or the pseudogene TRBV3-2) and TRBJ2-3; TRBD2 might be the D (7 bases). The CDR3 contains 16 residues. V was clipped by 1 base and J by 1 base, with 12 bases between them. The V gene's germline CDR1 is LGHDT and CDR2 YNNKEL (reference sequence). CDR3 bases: TGTGCCAGCAGCCAAGGGGGGCTAGCGGGCACAGATACGCAGTATTTT. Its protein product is CASSQGGLAGTDTQYF.